The 26 T cell receptor beta chains below all came from one sample that was sequenced in a study. TCRdb independently ran MiXCR on the 5' RACE reads; one entry per CDR3 protein. Here the sample spans roughly 8,100 distinct CDR3 sequences, about 50% being singletons. Specimen: memory CD4+ T cells sorted from a lymph node. The sample's subset: memory CD4+ T cells, CD4+CD45RO+CD25-. The receptors were sampled from a female donor with breast cancer.

In this sample, this clonotype turned up a few times. J is TRBJ2-3 and V is TRBV6-5; D may be TRBD2 (7 bases). The CDR3 length is 15 residues. V lost 6 bases and J 3 bases, leaving 16 bases between the germline ends. CDR1 MNHEY and CDR2 SVGAGI come from the germline V gene. Written as DNA, the CDR3 is TGTGCCAGCAGAGAAGGGGGGGGCCAGACAGATACGCAGTATTTT. Protein sequence: CASREGGGQTDTQYF.

The chain uses TRBV5-1 and TRBJ2-5, with 10 bases that match TRBD1. V shed 4 bases and J 4 bases; nucleotides not matched to a gene: 4. Germline V gene data show CDR1 as SGHRS and CDR2 as YFSETQ. CDR3 length: 14 amino acids. This chain's CDR3 is CASSGTGVAETQYF. CDR3 bases: TGCGCCAGCAGCGGGACAGGGGTGGCAGAGACCCAGTACTTC.

The chain combines TRBV5-1 with TRBJ1-2; D gene unclear. CDR3 length: 13 amino acids. The V and J ends lost 1 base and 8 bases respectively, with 12 bases between them. Germline V gene sequence: CDR1 SGHRS, CDR2 YFSETQ. CDR3 loop: CASSLIGGSGYTF. CDR3 sequence (DNA): TGCGCCAGCAGCTTGATAGGAGGCAGCGGCTACACCTTC.

The chain joins TRBV9 to TRBJ2-3; TRBD1 aligns across 7 bases. CDR3 length equals 16 residues. Trimming removed 1 base from V and 2 bases from J; junction bases left unmatched: 7. The V gene's germline CDR1 is SGDLS and CDR2 YYNGEE. CDR3 sequence: CASSVFGDSFTDTQYF. The CDR3 region has the DNA TGTGCCAGCAGCGTATTTGGGGACAGCTTCACAGATACGCAGTATTTT.

The rearrangement links TRBV6-1 to TRBJ1-1; D call uncertain. There are 16 residues in the CDR3. From germline, CDR1 is MNHNS and CDR2 SASEGT. The V and J ends lost 8 bases and 1 base respectively, with 20 bases between them. The CDR3 region is CASWGFQASTNTEAFF. The CDR3 region has the DNA TGTGCCAGCTGGGGATTTCAAGCCTCCACGAACACTGAAGCTTTCTTT.

This clonotype turned up a few times. This chain uses TRBV4-1 with TRBJ2-7; D may be TRBD1 (6 bases). Per germline, CDR1 MGHRA and CDR2 YSYEKL. V gave up 6 bases and J gave up 2 bases, with 8 bases separating them. The CDR3 loop spans 12 amino acids. CDR3 bases: TGCGCCAGCAGGGACAGCACCTACGAGCAGTACTTC. This codes for CASRDSTYEQYF.

The CDR3 DNA follows: TGTGCCAGCAGCCCCGGACCGGGAGGAAACACCATATATTTT. This gives the protein CASSPGPGGNTIYF. This sequence joins TRBV7-2 and TRBJ1-3; D call uncertain. This CDR3 comprises 14 residues. CDR1 and CDR2 from the germline V gene are SGHTA and FQGNSA. The V and J ends lost 5 bases and 4 bases respectively, with 12 bases between them.

The CDR3 is CASSLKVLAKEQFF. In nucleotides, the CDR3 is TGTGCCAGCAGTTTAAAGGTACTAGCGAAAGAGCAGTTCTTC. The rearrangement links TRBV7-2 to TRBJ2-1; 7 nucleotides line up with TRBD2. In germline, CDR1 is SGHTA, CDR2 FQGNSA. The V gene end was trimmed by 6 bases and the J gene end by 10 bases; junction bases not matched to a gene: 12. The CDR3 runs to 14 residues.

The chain employs TRBV25-1 and TRBJ1-6, with 8 bases lining up with TRBD1. The CDR3 consists of 14 residues. Per germline, CDR1 MGHDK and CDR2 SYGVNS. The junction had 3 bases not matched to a gene; V was cut back by 4 bases and J by 7 bases. The DNA for the CDR3 is TGTGCCAGCAGTGTTACAGGGGGAAATTCACCCCTCCACTTT. This gives the protein CASSVTGGNSPLHF.

In nucleotides, the CDR3 is TGTGCCAGCTTCGGGCCCATGGGACAGGGGACGCGGGAGCAGTACTTC. The encoded protein is CASFGPMGQGTREQYF. V gene TRBV18 combines with J gene TRBJ2-7; 10 nucleotides agree with TRBD1. The CDR3 extends over 16 amino acids. Germline CDR1 is KGHSH and CDR2 is LQKENI. With V trimmed by 7 bases and J by 7 bases, 16 bases remained unmatched.

The CDR3 loop is CASSLALGSETQYF. The CDR3 region has the DNA TGTGCCAGCAGTTTAGCACTAGGGTCGGAGACCCAGTACTTC. The J gene is TRBJ2-5, the V gene TRBV12-3 or TRBV12-4, with D perhaps TRBD2 (5 bases). V dropped 0 bases and J dropped 5 bases, with 10 bases sitting between them. There are 14 residues in the CDR3.

The CDR3: CASRPTGGFHGYTF. The CDR3 nucleotides read TGCGCCAGCAGACCTACAGGGGGTTTCCATGGCTACACCTTC. The chain joins TRBV5-1 to TRBJ1-2; 8 positions match TRBD1. The trim removed 5 bases at V and 6 bases at J, leaving 9 bases unmatched. This CDR3 comprises 14 residues. The germline gives CDR1 SGHRS, CDR2 YFSETQ.

The chain uses TRBV11-2 and TRBJ2-5, with D tentatively TRBD1 or TRBD2 (6 bases each). The V and J ends lost 2 bases and 4 bases respectively, with 23 bases between them. The length of the CDR3 is 18 residues. Germline V gene lookup returns CDR1 SGHAT and CDR2 FQNNGV. CDR3 coding DNA: TGTGCCAGCAGCTTATTCCCACGGGGGCAGGGGTTGAGAGAGACCCAGTACTTC. Encoded protein: CASSLFPRGQGLRETQYF.

The chain links TRBV27 to TRBJ1-1; D gene unclear. Trimming removed 4 bases from V and 0 bases from J, with 3 bases in between. Germline V lookup: CDR1 MNHEY, CDR2 SMNVEV (reference sequence). The CDR3 is made up of 12 amino acids. This CDR3 reads CASSYVNTEAFF. CDR3 DNA sequence: TGTGCCAGCAGTTACGTGAACACTGAAGCTTTCTTT.

The chain is built from TRBV7-3 and TRBJ1-1; a weak D match, TRBD1 (5 bases). The length of the CDR3 is 14 residues. Between the trimmed V and J ends, which lost 2 bases and 1 base, there was a span of 8 bases. Germline lookup yields CDR1 SGHTA and CDR2 FQGTGA. CDR3 residues: CASSLGQGNTEAFF. The CDR3 DNA reads TGTGCCAGCAGCTTAGGGCAGGGGAACACTGAAGCTTTCTTT. The whole variable domain, remainder taken from reference TRBV7-3 and TRBJ1-1, is GAGVSQTPSNKVTEKGKYVELRCDPISGHTALYWYRQSLGQGPEFLIYFQGTGAADDSGLPNDRFFAVRPEGSVSTLKIQRTERGDSAVYLCASSLGQGNTEAFFGQGTRLTVV.

The chain combines TRBV20-1 with TRBJ1-2, with 8 nucleotides matching TRBD1. Losses at the gene ends were 8 bases for V and 9 bases for J; bases not matched to a gene: 8. Looked up from germline, CDR1 is DFQATT and CDR2 is SNEGSKA (reference sequence). The CDR3 is 11 residues long. The CDR3 spells CSSQGQGSYTF. CDR3 in DNA: TGCAGTTCCCAAGGACAGGGAAGCTACACCTTC.

The V and J genes are TRBV5-1 and TRBJ1-2; D not resolved. The CDR3 covers 15 residues. V gave up 2 bases and J gave up 1 base, with 12 bases separating them. Per germline, CDR1 SGHRS and CDR2 YFSETQ. Written as DNA, the CDR3 is TGCGCCAGCAGCTTCCGGGCCGATAATAACTATGGCTACACCTTC. Its protein is CASSFRADNNYGYTF.

This clonotype came up a few times. V is TRBV12-3 or TRBV12-4 and J is TRBJ1-1; tentative D call: TRBD1 (5 bases). CDR3 length: 14 amino acids. With 5 bases removed from V and 9 bases from J, the gap between germline ends came to 19 bases. The CDR3 nucleotides are TGTGCCAGCAGTCCAAAGGACGGGACCATGAAAGCTTTCTTT. It translates to CASSPKDGTMKAFF.

The chain uses TRBV6-1 and TRBJ2-1, with D perhaps assigned TRBD1 or TRBD2 (5 bases each). V lost 11 bases to trimming and J lost 5 bases, with 10 bases between them. The CDR3 is 11 amino acids. The germline V gene encodes CDR1 MNHNS and CDR2 SASEGT. The CDR3 sequence: CAGGAHNEQFF. In DNA form, the CDR3 reads TGTGCCGGGGGAGCCCACAATGAGCAGTTCTTC.

The gene calls are TRBV6-6 and TRBJ2-1; weak D call: TRBD2 (7 bases). The germline V and J ends were trimmed by 6 bases and 7 bases, with 19 bases remaining between them. The length of the CDR3 is 15 residues. Germline CDR1 is MNHNY and CDR2 is SVGAGI (reference sequence). The DNA of the CDR3 is TGTGCCAGCAGGAATAGTGGCGGGGGCCTGAATGAGCAGTTCTTC. Residues: CASRNSGGGLNEQFF.

This clonotype is labeled large. J is TRBJ2-1 and V is TRBV29-1; 15 positions agree with TRBD2. After removal of 5 bases from V and 8 bases from J, the junction contained 1 base not matched to a gene. CDR1 is SQVTM, CDR2 ANQGSEA, per germline. This CDR3 spans 13 amino acids. CDR3: CSVRTSGGDEQFF. CDR3 DNA: TGCAGCGTTCGGACTAGCGGGGGGGATGAGCAGTTCTTC.

The rearrangement joins TRBV30 to TRBJ1-1, with D possibly being TRBD1 (6 bases). Per germline, CDR1 GTSNPN and CDR2 SVGIG (reference sequence). The CDR3 spans 13 residues. Between the trimmed V and J ends, which lost 4 bases and 1 base, there was a span of 10 bases. The CDR3, as DNA: TGTGCCTGGATGGCGGGGGCGAACACTGAAGCTTTCTTT. Protein product: CAWMAGANTEAFF. Filled out from reference TRBV30 and TRBJ1-1, the complete variable domain reads SQTIHQWPATLVQPVGSPLSLECTVEGTSNPNLYWYRQAAGRGLQLLFYSVGIGQISSEVPQNLSASRPQDRQFILSSKKLLLSDSGFYLCAWMAGANTEAFFGQGTRLTVV.

In this sample, this clonotype turned up a few times. A much larger clone differs from this one at a single base, so this may be a read error. The gene calls are TRBV29-1 and TRBJ1-1; the D is unclear. CDR3 length: 10 residues. CDR1 is SQVTM and CDR2 is ANQGSEA in the germline V gene. Trimming shortened V by 7 bases and J by 6 bases, and 9 bases separated the two germline ends. As DNA, the CDR3 is TGCAGCGCCAGTCGGTCTGAAGCTTTCTTT. Its protein is CSASRSEAFF.

This chain uses TRBV7-2 with TRBJ2-1; the D gene is possibly TRBD2 (6 bases). The CDR3 has 13 residues. V dropped 1 base and J dropped 9 bases, with 10 bases sitting between them. Per the germline V gene, CDR1 is SGHTA and CDR2 is FQGNSA. This CDR3 reads CASSLGTTGEQFF. DNA of the CDR3: TGTGCCAGCAGCTTAGGGACTACTGGTGAGCAGTTCTTC.

The chain is built from TRBV5-4 and TRBJ2-1; D gene unclear. Trimming shortened V by 4 bases and J by 1 base, and 9 bases separated the two germline ends. The V gene's germline CDR1 is SGHNT and CDR2 YYREEE (reference sequence). The CDR3 is 14 amino acids. CDR3 residues: CASSPQVSYNEQFF. The CDR3 nucleotides are TGTGCCAGCAGCCCGCAGGTGTCCTACAATGAGCAGTTCTTC.

DNA for the CDR3: TGCAGTGTGCTCGGGACCAACCCCTACGAGCAGTACTTC. Translated, it gives CSVLGTNPYEQYF. V is TRBV20-1 and J is TRBJ2-7; D possibly matches TRBD1 or TRBD2 (5 bases each). This CDR3 contains 13 residues. Germline V gene lookup returns CDR1 DFQATT and CDR2 SNEGSKA (reference sequence). Trimming removed 7 bases at V and 2 bases at J, with 15 bases between.